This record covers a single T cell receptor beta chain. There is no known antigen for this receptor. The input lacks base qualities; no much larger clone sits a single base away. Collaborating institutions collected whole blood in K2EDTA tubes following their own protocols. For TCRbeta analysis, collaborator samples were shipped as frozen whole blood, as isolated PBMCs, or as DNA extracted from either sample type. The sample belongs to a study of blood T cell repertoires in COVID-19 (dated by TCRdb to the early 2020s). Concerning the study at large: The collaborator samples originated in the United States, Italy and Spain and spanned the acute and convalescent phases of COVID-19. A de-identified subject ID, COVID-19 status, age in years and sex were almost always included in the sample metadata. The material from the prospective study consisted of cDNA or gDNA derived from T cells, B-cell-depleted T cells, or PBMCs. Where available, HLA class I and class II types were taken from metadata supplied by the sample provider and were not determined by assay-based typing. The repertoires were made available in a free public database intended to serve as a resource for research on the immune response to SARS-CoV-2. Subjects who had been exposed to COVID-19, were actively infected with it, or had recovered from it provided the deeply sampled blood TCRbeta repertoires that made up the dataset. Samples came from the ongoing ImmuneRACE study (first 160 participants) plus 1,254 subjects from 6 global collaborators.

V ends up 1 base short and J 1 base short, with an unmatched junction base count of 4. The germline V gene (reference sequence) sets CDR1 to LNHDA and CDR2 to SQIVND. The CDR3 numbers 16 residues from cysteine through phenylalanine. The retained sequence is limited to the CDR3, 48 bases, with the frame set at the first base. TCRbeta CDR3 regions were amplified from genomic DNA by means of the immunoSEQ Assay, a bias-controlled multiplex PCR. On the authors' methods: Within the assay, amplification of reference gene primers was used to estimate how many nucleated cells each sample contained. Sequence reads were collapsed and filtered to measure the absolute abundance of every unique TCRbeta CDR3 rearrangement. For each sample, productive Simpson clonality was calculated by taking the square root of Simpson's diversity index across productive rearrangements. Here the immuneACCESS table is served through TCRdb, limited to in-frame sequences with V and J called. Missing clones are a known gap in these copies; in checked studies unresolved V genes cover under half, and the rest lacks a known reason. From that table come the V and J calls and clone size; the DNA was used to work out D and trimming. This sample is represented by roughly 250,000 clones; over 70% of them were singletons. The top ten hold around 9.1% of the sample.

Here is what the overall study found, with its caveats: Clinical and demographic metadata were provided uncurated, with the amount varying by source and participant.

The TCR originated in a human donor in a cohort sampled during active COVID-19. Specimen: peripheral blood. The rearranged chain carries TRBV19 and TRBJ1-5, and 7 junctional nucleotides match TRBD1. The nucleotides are TGTGCCAGTAGTATAGGCGGACAGGTCAGCAATCAGCCCCAGCATTTT. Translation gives CASSIGGQVSNQPQHF.